This TCR beta chain was retrieved from a study of OX40 agonist ivuxolimab in advanced cancers. Study at large: The patients got ivuxolimab, which is an agonistic anti-OX40 (CD134) antibody. A diagnosis of hepatocellular carcinoma, melanoma, renal cell or head and neck cancer was present in dose-escalation patients. The study, taken as a whole, reports: Relative to CD4+, CD8+ T cells held more expanded clones on average. Among expanded peripheral T cells, antigen specificity went undetermined.

This clone was counted between two and nine times. What it recognizes is unknown. Germline V gene sequence: CDR1 MDHEN, CDR2 SYDVKM. V was clipped by 2 bases and J by 4 bases; unmatched bases: 8. The CDR3 runs to 16 residues. Only in-frame clones appear in the TCRdb table, and some are missing; sequencing was by immunoSEQ multiplex PCR. Among around 71,000 clones listed, around 87% were seen once. This TCR was sampled from an adult with an advanced solid tumor such as melanoma, head and neck, liver or kidney cancer. This chain joins TRBV28 and TRBJ2-5, with 9 bases matching TRBD2. Specimen: CD4+ or CD8+ T cells sorted from blood, collected in a trial of the OX40 agonist ivuxolimab. CDR3 residues: CASSLKASGKGETQYF. CDR3 in DNA: TGTGCCAGCAGTTTAAAGGCTAGCGGGAAAGGAGAGACCCAGTACTTC.